Listed below are T cell receptor beta chains from one sample, sequenced in a study of cytomegalovirus exposure and HLA in healthy donors. Sequencing was performed with immunoSEQ multiplex PCR; in TCRdb, only in-frame clones are kept and a portion is missing. The table shows roughly 130,000 clones, with approximately 72% occurring only once. Sample: PBMCs. All receptors come from a woman aged 55-70 years in good health and CMV-seronegative. The CDR3 runs from the conserved cysteine through the conserved F or W. The order of the fields is J gene, clone size, V gene, D gene, CDR3 DNA, CDR3 protein. The D gene is left open where the match is weak. Expanded clones are given a class, and other clones once, few, many or no size at all.

TRBJ1-2	-	TRBV6-1	TRBD1	TGTGCCAGCAGCGGGCCTAGGGACAGGGGAGACGACTACACCTTC	CASSGPRDRGDDYTF
TRBJ2-5	few	TRBV28	-	TGTGCCAGCAGCGGGACTTCGTACCAAGAGACCCAGTACTTC	CASSGTSYQETQYF
TRBJ2-7	-	TRBV11-2	-	TGTGCCAGCAGCTTTCGGGACACCCGATCCTACGAGCAGTACTTC	CASSFRDTRSYEQYF
TRBJ1-5	-	TRBV29-1	TRBD1	TGCAGCGTTTCTCCTACAGGGGGCAATCAGCCCCAGCATTTT	CSVSPTGGNQPQHF
TRBJ2-1	-	TRBV5-6	TRBD2	TGTGCCAGCAGCTTGGCCTGGTCCCTACTAGCGGGAGAAAACGAGCAGTTCTTC	CASSLAWSLLAGENEQFF
TRBJ2-3	-	TRBV7-9	TRBD2	TGTGCCAGCAGCTTAGAACTAGCGGGGGGGTTCACAGATACGCAGTATTTT	CASSLELAGGFTDTQYF
TRBJ1-2	once	TRBV10-3	-	TGTGCCATCAGTGAGTCCGGGGAGGTCTATGGCTACACCTTC	CAISESGEVYGYTF
TRBJ2-1	-	TRBV28	TRBD2	TGTGCCATTCACCCAGCGGGAGGGTCTTACAATGAGCAGTTCTTC	CAIHPAGGSYNEQFF
TRBJ1-6	once	TRBV6-5	-	TGTGCCAGCAGTTTAGGACAGAATAATTCACCCCTCCACTTT	CASSLGQNNSPLHF
TRBJ1-3	-	TRBV5-4	-	TGTGCCAGCAGCTTGGATCCCGGCTCTGGAAACACCATATATTTT	CASSLDPGSGNTIYF
TRBJ2-2	-	TRBV7-9	-	TGTGCCAGCAGCCCCTCAGGGAAGAGGAACACCGGGGAGCTGTTTTTT	CASSPSGKRNTGELFF
TRBJ2-3	-	TRBV13	-	TGTGCCAGCAGCTTAATGGGGGGGCCGGATACGCAGTATTTT	CASSLMGGPDTQYF
TRBJ1-4	once	TRBV7-9	-	TGTGCCAGCAGCTTAGGGCAGGATGAAAAACTGTTTTTT	CASSLGQDEKLFF
TRBJ2-7	-	TRBV6-5	TRBD1	TGTGCCAGCAGTTACAGGGGACAGACCTACGAGCAGTACTTC	CASSYRGQTYEQYF
TRBJ2-1	once	TRBV14	TRBD2	TGTGCCAGCAGCCCCGGAACCACGGGACTAGCGGGAGGGGCTGAGCAGTTCTTC	CASSPGTTGLAGGAEQFF
TRBJ1-2	few	TRBV5-1	TRBD1	TGCGCCAGCAGCTGGGACTCGACAGGGAACTATGGCTACACCTTC	CASSWDSTGNYGYTF
TRBJ1-5	-	TRBV4-1	-	TGCGCCAGCAGCCAAGACCCGGGGCCCCAGCATTTT	CASSQDPGPQHF
TRBJ2-7	-	TRBV6-5	-	TGTGCCAGCAGCCCCCGCGGAGTGGGAGGCGAGCAGTACTTC	CASSPRGVGGEQYF
TRBJ2-1	-	TRBV6-4	TRBD2	TGTGCCAGCAGTGCTAAGCGGGAGGGTAATGAGCAGTTCTTC	CASSAKREGNEQFF
TRBJ1-2	-	TRBV20-1	-	TGCAGTGCTCGACAAGGAGGCTACACCTTC	CSARQGGYTF
TRBJ2-7	-	TRBV4-1	TRBD2	TGCGCCAGCAGCCCACGCGGGGGGGCTGGGTACGAGCAGTACTTC	CASSPRGGAGYEQYF
TRBJ2-3	-	TRBV19	TRBD1	TGTGCCAGTAGTATAGCCCCGGGACAGGCCACAGATACGCAGTATTTT	CASSIAPGQATDTQYF
TRBJ2-3	-	TRBV7-2	TRBD1	TGTGCCAGCAGCCAAGACAGGGTTAGCACAGATACGCAGTATTTT	CASSQDRVSTDTQYF
TRBJ2-7	few	TRBV5-4	-	TGTGCCAGCAGCTTGGATGGGGGGGCGAGAGAGCAGTACTTC	CASSLDGGAREQYF
TRBJ2-3	-	TRBV18	TRBD2	TGTGCCAGCTCACCACTCGGGGGGTGGTCAGATACGCAGTATTTT	CASSPLGGWSDTQYF
TRBJ1-5	-	TRBV28	-	TGTGCCAGCCGGGGGGCCGGTCAGCCCCAGCATTTT	CASRGAGQPQHF
TRBJ2-5	few	TRBV7-6	-	TGTGCCAGCAGTGCGGCGGGGCCCAAGACCCAGTACTTC	CASSAAGPKTQYF
TRBJ1-1	few	TRBV4-2	TRBD1	TGTGCCAGCAGCCAAGGGGTGGGGACAGGGGGGTTTAAGCGGGACTTT	CASSQGVGTGGFKRDF
TRBJ2-7	-	TRBV29-1	TRBD1	TGCAGCGCCCGGACAGGGATCGGCGAGCAGTACTTC	CSARTGIGEQYF
TRBJ1-1	-	TRBV2	-	TGTGCCAGCAGTTCTCGCGAGGATCAGAACACTGAAGCTTTCTTT	CASSSREDQNTEAFF
TRBJ2-1	-	TRBV7-9	-	TGTGCCAGCAGCTTAGCAGCAGGTTCCTACAATGAGCAGTTCTTC	CASSLAAGSYNEQFF
TRBJ2-1	-	TRBV7-3	TRBD2	TGTGCCAGCAGCTTAACTCGCTCCGGGACTAGCGGGGGGGCGGGTGAGCAGTTCTTC	CASSLTRSGTSGGAGEQFF
TRBJ2-5	-	TRBV7-9	-	TGTTCCAGCAGCCTCTTGGTCGGGACCCAGTACTTC	CSSSLLVGTQYF
TRBJ2-7	-	TRBV19	-	TGTGCCAGTAGTGAGGACACCCGCTCCTACGAGCAGTACTTC	CASSEDTRSYEQYF
TRBJ2-7	few	TRBV10-3	-	TGTGCCTTCTGGCTGGTCTGCCACGAGCAGTACTTC	CAFWLVCHEQYF
TRBJ1-6	-	TRBV6-5	-	TGTGCCAGCAGTTATCTCCAGGGGCTAGGTAATTCACCCCTCCACTTT	CASSYLQGLGNSPLHF
TRBJ1-2	-	TRBV18	-	TGTGCCAGCTCACCTGTAGGGCCAGAGGGTTCTGGCTACACCTTC	CASSPVGPEGSGYTF
TRBJ2-3	-	TRBV25-1	TRBD2	TGTGCCAGCAGTGAATATAGAGCGGGAACAGATACGCAGTATTTT	CASSEYRAGTDTQYF
TRBJ1-1	-	TRBV19	-	TGTGCCAGTCGCCGGGAGAGGAGGAACACTGAAGCTTTCTTT	CASRRERRNTEAFF
TRBJ2-5	-	TRBV29-1	TRBD1	TGCAGCGGCGGGACAGGGGGCGGGGGAGAGACCCAGTACTTC	CSGGTGGGGETQYF
TRBJ1-4	few	TRBV2	TRBD1	TGTGCCAGCAGTGAGGGACAGCTTAATGAAAAACTGTTTTTT	CASSEGQLNEKLFF
TRBJ2-3	-	TRBV7-8	TRBD2	TGTGCCAGCAGTAAGGGACTAGCGGAGACAGATACGCAGTATTTT	CASSKGLAETDTQYF
TRBJ1-1	-	TRBV2	TRBD1	TGTGCCAGCAGAGCCCGGACAGGGGAAGGCACTGAAGCTTTCTTT	CASRARTGEGTEAFF
TRBJ2-7	-	TRBV2	TRBD2	TGTGCCAGCGGGGGACGGGGGGAGGGCGAGCAGTACTTC	CASGGRGEGEQYF
TRBJ2-7	-	TRBV18	-	TGTGCCAGCTCACCGAGAGGTGGGAGCTCCTACGAGCAGTACTTC	CASSPRGGSSYEQYF